What follows are 23 T cell receptor beta chains derived from one specimen sequenced in a study of T cells in Graves' hyperthyroidism and ophthalmopathy. Amplified regions were TCR beta CDR3 sequences from RNA transcripts. First-round RT-PCR of the TCR CDR3 relied on the HTBI primer set. In TCRdb, the multiplex PCR reads were re-called with MiXCR into one record per CDR3 protein. The sample holds 300,000 to 450,000 distinct CDR3 sequences; about 15% are singletons and the top ten take roughly 11%. Input material: blood. The receptors were gathered from a woman aged 60-75 years with Graves' hyperthyroidism.

This clonotype was recorded a few times. The chain couples TRBV5-1 to TRBJ2-7; D not resolved. Germline CDR1 is SGHRS and CDR2 is YFSETQ. The V and J ends lost 0 bases and 5 bases respectively, with 15 bases between them. The CDR3 runs to 15 residues. CDR3 sequence (DNA): TGCGCCAGCAGCTTGGGTCGCAGGTCCATAGACGAGCAGTACTTC. It is translated as CASSLGRRSIDEQYF.

This clonotype was recorded a few times. V and J are TRBV12-3 or TRBV12-4 and TRBJ1-2, with 7 bases aligning to TRBD1. The J segment lost 6 bases and the V segment lost 6 bases, leaving 7 bases of the junction unmatched. This CDR3 contains 13 residues. This chain's CDR3 is CASSLTGPDGYTF. The CDR3 DNA follows: TGTGCCAGCAGCCTGACAGGGCCCGATGGCTACACCTTC.

This clonotype has at least ten counts. V is TRBV5-1 and J is TRBJ1-2, with 8 positions matching TRBD1. The V gene's germline CDR1 is SGHRS and CDR2 YFSETQ. Unmatched junction bases numbered 8, after V lost 5 bases and J lost 8 bases. The CDR3 totals 13 residues. The CDR3 region has the DNA TGCGCCAGCAGGGATGCGACAGGGGTCGGCTACACCTTC. Protein sequence: CASRDATGVGYTF.

This clonotype was counted at least ten times. V is TRBV5-5 and J is TRBJ2-5; D gene unclear. The V end lost 7 bases, the J end lost 4 bases, and 14 bases lay between the germline ends. From germline, CDR1 is SGHKS and CDR2 YYEKEE (reference sequence). The CDR3 runs to 13 residues. CDR3 DNA sequence: TGTGCCAGCCACCCATCGTGGGGAGAGACCCAGTACTTC. It translates to CASHPSWGETQYF.

This clonotype has at least ten counts. V and J are TRBV7-8 and TRBJ2-6; D gene unclear. The germline V and J ends were trimmed by 4 bases and 0 bases, with 16 bases remaining between them. CDR3 size: 18 residues. Germline assignment: CDR1 SGHVS and CDR2 FQNEAQ. The CDR3 protein is CASSSRRALFSGANVLTF. CDR3 DNA sequence: TGTGCCAGCAGCTCCAGACGTGCACTGTTCTCTGGGGCCAACGTCCTGACTTTC.

This clonotype was counted ten times or more. The J gene is TRBJ1-5, the V gene TRBV12-5; 7 bases agree with TRBD1. CDR1 LGHNT and CDR2 FRNRAP come from the germline V gene. The ends lost 1 base at V and 4 bases at J; junction bases unmatched: 7. The CDR3 runs 16 residues. The CDR3 nucleotides are TGTGCTAGTGGTTTGGGGATCGACAGGGCAAATCAGCCCCAGCATTTT. It codes for CASGLGIDRANQPQHF.

V gene TRBV11-2 combines with J gene TRBJ2-1; 8 bases agree with TRBD2. V shed 5 bases and J 3 bases; nucleotides not matched to a gene: 6. This CDR3 has 15 residues. Germline V gene data show CDR1 as SGHAT and CDR2 as FQNNGV. Here the CDR3 reads CASSPRSGSYNEQFF. CDR3 nucleotide sequence: TGTGCCAGCAGCCCGCGCAGCGGGAGCTACAATGAGCAGTTCTTC.

This clonotype was observed at least ten times. The chain employs TRBV20-1 and TRBJ2-3; the D gene is possibly TRBD2 (6 bases). This CDR3 comprises 13 residues. Germline V gene lookup returns CDR1 DFQATT and CDR2 SNEGSKA (reference sequence). The V end lost 5 bases, the J end lost 4 bases, and 13 bases lay between the germline ends. The chain's CDR3 is CSALAGSADTQYF. The CDR3, as DNA: TGCAGTGCTTTGGCGGGATCCGCAGATACGCAGTATTTT.

This clonotype was picked up many times. This chain joins TRBV2 and TRBJ1-1; tentatively, D is TRBD1 (5 bases). CDR3 size: 12 residues. Trimming cost V 6 bases and J 1 base, with 6 bases left between them. Per germline, CDR1 SNHLY and CDR2 FYNNEI. CDR3 sequence: CASRRGNTEAFF. In nucleotides, the CDR3 is TGTGCCAGCAGAAGGGGGAACACTGAAGCTTTCTTT.

This clonotype was counted between two and nine times. This may come from a read error, since a much larger clone is one base off. The chain joins TRBV27 to TRBJ2-7, with D perhaps matching TRBD2 (6 bases). The V end was cut by 8 bases, the J end by 5 bases, with 19 bases between. The CDR3 totals 14 residues. The germline CDR1 and CDR2 sequences are MNHEY and SMNVEV (reference sequence). The CDR3 is CASGPTSTLHEQYF. CDR3 DNA: TGTGCCAGCGGCCCGACTAGTACTTTGCACGAGCAGTACTTC.

There are many counts of this clonotype. CDR3 in amino acids: CASPPRGPSFYNEQFF. The CDR3 region has the DNA TGTGCCAGCCCCCCCCGGGGACCCTCCTTCTACAATGAGCAGTTCTTC. J is TRBJ2-1 and V is TRBV28; D tentatively fits TRBD1 or TRBD2 (5 bases each). Germline V gives CDR1 MDHEN, CDR2 SYDVKM. The CDR3 totals 16 residues. Trimming shortened V by 8 bases and J by 3 bases, and 20 bases separated the two germline ends.

The chain employs TRBV10-3 and TRBJ2-7; TRBD1 aligns across 7 bases. CDR1 and CDR2 from the germline V gene are ENHRY and SYGVKD. V shed 3 bases and J 2 bases; nucleotides not matched to a gene: 7. This CDR3 has 15 amino acids. The chain's CDR3 is CAISDADRAAYEQYF. DNA for the CDR3: TGTGCCATCAGTGATGCTGACAGGGCGGCCTACGAGCAGTACTTC.

The rearrangement uses TRBV12-3 or TRBV12-4 and TRBJ2-1; 8 bases match TRBD2. V was clipped by 6 bases and J by 6 bases; unmatched bases: 13. CDR3 length: 16 amino acids. In nucleotides, the CDR3 is TGTGCCAGCAGCCAAGGGTCGGGGGCGGGGGGCAATGAGCAGTTCTTC. Its protein product is CASSQGSGAGGNEQFF.

CDR3 DNA: TGTGCCAGCAGACGGGACAGCTCTGGAAACACCATATATTTT. Amino acids: CASRRDSSGNTIYF. V gene TRBV7-9 combines with J gene TRBJ1-3; 7 bases fit TRBD1. The CDR3 contains 14 residues. The V and J ends lost 6 bases and 0 bases, in that order; junction bases with no gene match: 2. In germline, CDR1 is SEHNR, CDR2 FQNEAQ (reference sequence).

This chain connects TRBV18 to TRBJ1-4; TRBD1 might be the D (6 bases). V gave up 2 bases and J gave up 12 bases, with 16 bases separating them. Germline values: CDR1 KGHSH, CDR2 LQKENI. This CDR3 has 14 amino acids. DNA for the CDR3: TGTGCCAGCTCACCATGGGACAATCTGTCGGAACTGTTTTTT. This translates into CASSPWDNLSELFF.

The chain has TRBV6-1 and TRBJ2-3; possibly TRBD1 for D (6 bases). The V and J ends lost 6 bases and 5 bases respectively, with 21 bases between them. This CDR3 contains 16 residues. The germline V gene has CDR1 MNHNS and CDR2 SASEGT. CDR3 in DNA: TGTGCCAGCAGCGACCCTATAGTGACAGGAGAAGATACGCAGTATTTT. Encoded protein: CASSDPIVTGEDTQYF.

This clonotype came up a few times. It may be a read error: a sequence one base away is much more abundant. This rearrangement joins TRBV7-2 to TRBJ1-1; D may be TRBD1 (5 bases). Trimming pared 5 bases from V and 3 bases from J, leaving 13 bases between. This CDR3 has 14 amino acids. Germline V gene lookup returns CDR1 SGHTA and CDR2 FQGNSA. CDR3 amino acids: CASSQAVRDTEAFF. In DNA form, the CDR3 reads TGTGCCAGCAGCCAAGCGGTCAGGGACACTGAAGCTTTCTTT.

The chain carries TRBV20-1 and TRBJ1-2, with a tentative D call TRBD1 (6 bases). There are 13 residues in the CDR3. Germline V gives CDR1 DFQATT, CDR2 SNEGSKA (reference sequence). The V gene lost 4 bases and the J gene lost 0 bases, with 9 bases spanning the gap. CDR3 nucleotide sequence: TGCAGTGCTATCGGGGGGCCTAACTATGGCTACACCTTC. Translating gives CSAIGGPNYGYTF.

The genes are TRBV29-1 and TRBJ1-2; TRBD1 agrees at 7 bases. The CDR3 has 11 amino acids. CDR1 is SQVTM, CDR2 ANQGSEA, per germline. Unmatched junction bases numbered 3, after V lost 7 bases and J lost 4 bases. The DNA of the CDR3 is TGCAGCGGGGACAGTCTCTATGGCTACACCTTC. Translating it yields CSGDSLYGYTF. Full variable domain (remainder filled in from reference TRBV29-1 and TRBJ1-2): SAVISQKPSRDICQRGTSLTIQCQVDSQVTMMFWYRQQPGQSLTLIATANQGSEATYESGFVIDKFPISRPNLTFSTLTVSNMSPEDSSIYLCSGDSLYGYTFGSGTRLTVV.

This clonotype has at least ten counts. This chain joins TRBV12-3 or TRBV12-4 and TRBJ1-2, with TRBD1 identical over 9 bases. The CDR3 has 14 amino acids. V lost 5 bases, J lost 3 bases, and 4 bases stayed unmatched. CDR3 sequence (DNA): TGTGCCAGCAGTAAAGGGACAGGGTACTATGGCTACACCTTC. Its translation is CASSKGTGYYGYTF.

The chain employs TRBV7-6 and TRBJ2-1, with TRBD2 matching 8 bases. The CDR3 is 12 amino acids. V shed 8 bases, J shed 13 bases, and the junction held 10 bases outside the gene matches. Germline V CDR1 and CDR2: SGHVS, FNYEAQ. CDR3 bases: TGTGCCAGCTCCCCCGGGACTAGATATCAGTTCTTC. Its translation is CASSPGTRYQFF.

This clonotype was seen only a few times. CDR3 amino acids: CASSQPAGGGPQPSGNTIYF. The DNA of the CDR3 is TGTGCCAGCAGTCAGCCCGCGGGGGGGGGGCCCCAACCCTCTGGAAACACCATATATTTT. The chain recombines TRBV27 with TRBJ1-3; perhaps TRBD1 as D (6 bases). The V and J ends lost 5 bases and 0 bases respectively, with 26 bases between them. Looked up from germline, CDR1 is MNHEY and CDR2 is SMNVEV (reference sequence). The CDR3 contains 20 residues.

The table lists this clonotype with a few counts. The chain has TRBV6-1 and TRBJ2-5, with 11 bases identical to TRBD1. Germline assignment: CDR1 MNHNS and CDR2 SASEGT. The CDR3 totals 17 residues. V trimming: 6 bases; J trimming: 7 bases; junction bases outside the gene matches: 16. CDR3 sequence: CASSSGTGGFTDVTQYF. Written as DNA, the CDR3 is TGTGCCAGCAGCTCCGGGACAGGGGGTTTTACGGATGTGACCCAGTACTTC.